Each of the 10 T cell receptor beta chains below was sequenced from the same sample in a study of cytomegalovirus exposure and HLA in healthy donors. Vbeta (60) and Jbeta (13) primers were used in the PCR. Assay used: immunoSEQ multiplex PCR; TCRdb lists only in-frame clones, some missing. The sample holds about 220,000 clones, roughly 70% seen once. Sequenced sample: PBMCs. The receptors originated from a woman in her twenties or thirties in good health and CMV-seronegative.

V is TRBV2 and J is TRBJ1-4; D remains ambiguous. The CDR3 is 15 amino acids. In germline, CDR1 is SNHLY, CDR2 FYNNEI. V dropped 5 bases and J dropped 8 bases, with 18 bases sitting between them. CDR3 sequence (DNA): TGTGCCAGCAGTAACGACAATCAACGTGGAGAAAAACTGTTTTTT. Protein sequence: CASSNDNQRGEKLFF.

The chain carries TRBV2 and TRBJ2-7; 10 bases are a match to TRBD2. With 7 bases clipped from V and 6 bases from J, the junction kept 9 bases outside the gene matches. The germline gives CDR1 SNHLY, CDR2 FYNNEI. This CDR3 has 14 residues. CDR3 in DNA: TGTGCCAGCACGAGCGGGAGGGCCAGAGTCGAGCAGTACTTC. Translation gives CASTSGRARVEQYF.

The gene calls are TRBV6-6 and TRBJ2-2; 8 positions agree with TRBD1. Germline trimming cut 6 bases from V and 2 bases from J; bases unmatched to any gene: 8. There are 16 residues in the CDR3. The V gene's germline CDR1 is MNHNY and CDR2 SVGAGI (reference sequence). CDR3 loop: CASRRPGQANTGELFF. The CDR3 DNA sequence: TGTGCCAGCAGGCGCCCGGGACAGGCTAACACCGGGGAGCTGTTTTTT.

V and J are TRBV29-1 and TRBJ2-2, with D possibly TRBD1 on 6 matching bases. Germline V gene data show CDR1 as SQVTM and CDR2 as ANQGSEA. CDR3 length: 14 amino acids. The ends were cut back, 6 bases at V and 0 bases at J, with 11 bases in the middle. The CDR3: CSVAHRANTGELFF. CDR3 DNA sequence: TGCAGCGTGGCCCACAGGGCGAACACCGGGGAGCTGTTTTTT.

This clone was seen only a few times. The chain has TRBV6-1 and TRBJ1-5; D is unresolved. The CDR3 extends over 14 amino acids. V was shortened by 6 bases and J by 3 bases, with 12 bases between the two germline ends. Per germline, CDR1 MNHNS and CDR2 SASEGT. The CDR3 DNA is TGTGCCAGCAGGGCCTCAGGTGACAATCAGCCCCAGCATTTT. Its translation is CASRASGDNQPQHF.

A few counts support this clone. V usage is TRBV7-9 and J usage is TRBJ2-1; TRBD2 matches 13 bases. CDR1 SEHNR and CDR2 FQNEAQ come from the germline V gene (reference sequence). This CDR3 comprises 17 residues. After removal of 4 bases from V and 8 bases from J, the junction contained 11 bases not matched to a gene. The DNA for the CDR3 is TGTGCCAGCAGCTCTATGGTTACTAGCGGGGGGGCTTATGAGCAGTTCTTC. Translated, it gives CASSSMVTSGGAYEQFF.

The chain uses TRBV7-2 and TRBJ1-1; 7 bases are shared with TRBD1. This CDR3 spans 15 amino acids. After removal of 5 bases from V and 2 bases from J, the junction contained 8 bases not matched to a gene. In germline, CDR1 is SGHTA, CDR2 FQGNSA. CDR3 loop: CASSILGTANTEAFF. DNA of the CDR3: TGTGCCAGCAGCATTCTGGGGACAGCTAACACTGAAGCTTTCTTT. Looking up the rest from reference TRBV7-2 and TRBJ1-1 gives the full variable domain: GAGVSQSPSNKVTEKGKDVELRCDPISGHTALYWYRQSLGQGLEFLIYFQGNSAPDKSGLPSDRFSAERTGGSVSTLTIQRTQQEDSAVYLCASSILGTANTEAFFGQGTRLTVV.

This chain links TRBV2 with TRBJ1-5, with 8 bases aligning to TRBD1. V gave up 3 bases and J gave up 1 base; unmatched junction bases: 5. Germline V gives CDR1 SNHLY, CDR2 FYNNEI. This CDR3 is 16 amino acids long. CDR3 amino acids: CASSDRGRESNQPQHF. The CDR3, as DNA: TGTGCCAGCAGTGACAGGGGGCGGGAGAGCAATCAGCCCCAGCATTTT.

This chain joins TRBV5-1 and TRBJ1-2; 7 bases are a match to TRBD1. The V and J ends lost 3 bases and 5 bases, in that order; junction bases with no gene match: 10. Germline CDR1 reads SGHRS; CDR2 reads YFSETQ. The CDR3 sequence is 15 residues long. The CDR3 is CASSYSAGTAYGYTF. The CDR3 region has the DNA TGCGCCAGCAGCTATTCTGCCGGGACAGCTTATGGCTACACCTTC.

The V gene is TRBV7-9, the J gene TRBJ2-5, with 7 bases lining up with TRBD1. With the DNA end fitting TRBJ2-7 better, the J assignment may be wrong. Germline V gene lookup returns CDR1 SEHNR and CDR2 FQNEAQ (reference sequence). CDR3 length: 15 residues. The CDR3, as DNA: TGTGCCAGCAGCCCTACAGGGGACCGGGCCTACGAGCAGTACTTC. Translation: CASSPTGDRAYEQYF.